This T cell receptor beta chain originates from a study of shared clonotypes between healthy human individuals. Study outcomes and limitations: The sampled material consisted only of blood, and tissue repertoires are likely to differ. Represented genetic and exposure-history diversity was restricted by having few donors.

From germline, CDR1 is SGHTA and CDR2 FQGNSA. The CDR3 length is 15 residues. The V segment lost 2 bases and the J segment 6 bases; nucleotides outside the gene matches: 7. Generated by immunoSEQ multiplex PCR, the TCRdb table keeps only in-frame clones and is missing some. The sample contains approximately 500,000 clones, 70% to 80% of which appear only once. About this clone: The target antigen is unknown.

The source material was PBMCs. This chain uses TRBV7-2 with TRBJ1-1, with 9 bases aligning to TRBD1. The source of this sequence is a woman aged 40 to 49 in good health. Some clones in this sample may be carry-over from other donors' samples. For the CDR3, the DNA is TGTGCCAGCAGCTTACAGACAGGGGGTTCATCTGAAGCTTTCTTT. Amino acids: CASSLQTGGSSEAFF.